This TCR beta chain was sequenced in a study of cytomegalovirus exposure and HLA in healthy donors. Regarding the study as a whole: What a later analysis reportedly showed was that an Asian-associated ancestry cluster had fewer N-insertions than the approximately 700-donor mean.

This CDR3 comprises 13 residues. Germline V lookup: CDR1 SGHRS, CDR2 YFSETQ. V trimming: 5 bases; J trimming: 10 bases; junction bases outside the gene matches: 9. The PCR used 60 Vbeta and 13 Jbeta primers. TCRdb's table, derived via immunoSEQ multiplex PCR, lists solely in-frame clones and lacks some. The sample consists of 180,000 or so clones, roughly 8.7% of them appearing once. In the case of this clone: What it binds is not known.

Input material: PBMCs. The origin of this receptor is a woman in her 30s in good health and CMV-seropositive. The J gene is TRBJ2-3, the V gene TRBV5-1, with TRBD2 matching over 8 bases. CDR3 bases: TGCGCCAGCAGTTACGGACTAGCTGAAGCGCAGTATTTT. It is translated as CASSYGLAEAQYF.